This T cell receptor (beta chain) is drawn from a study of patients and donors after allogeneic stem cell transplantation. Germline lookup yields CDR1 SGHAT and CDR2 FQNNGV. This CDR3 is built from 15 residues. V shed 5 bases and J shed 7 bases, with 17 bases lying between them. MiXCR, run by TCRdb on the RT-PCR reads, gives a single entry per CDR3 protein. The sample yields roughly 200,000 distinct CDR3 sequences, approximately 41% seen once. This clonotype was recorded a few times. What was sequenced was blood, either unsorted or a sorted T cell fraction (not recorded which). The clonotype comes from a human donor who was either an allogeneic HSCT recipient or a stem cell or donor lymphocyte infusion donor (not recorded which). It is not recorded whose cells these are; they may come from a transplant donor. The chain combines TRBV11-2 with TRBJ1-4; no definite D call. The CDR3 spells CASSPGVLSSEKLFF. The DNA of the CDR3 is TGTGCCAGCAGCCCCGGGGTCCTCTCCAGTGAAAAACTGTTTTTT. The variable domain in full, with the rest retrieved from reference TRBV11-2 and TRBJ1-4, is EAGVAQSPRYKIIEKRQSVAFWCNPISGHATLYWYQQILGQGPKLLIQFQNNGVVDDSQLPKDRFSAERLKGVDSTLKIQPAKLEDSAVYLCASSPGVLSSEKLFFGSGTQLSVL.